The clone carrying this TCR beta chain came up once. No antigen is known for it. These data are taken from a study of beta chain features in type 1 diabetes. Study outcomes and limitations: The question left open here concerned HLA type influencing TCRB rearrangement. Shortening of TCRB CDR3s, moderate but significant, appeared in all four CD4+ subsets of Type 1 diabetes patients.

Expressed TCRB transcripts were sequenced, since all the RNA that had been isolated was reverse transcribed. Deep immunoSEQ sequencing covered naive, central memory and regulatory T cell samples. Only in-frame clones appear in the TCRdb table, and some are missing; sequencing was by immunoSEQ multiplex PCR. Found here are about 150,000 clones, around 10% of them singletons; the top ten hold around 0.48%. V lost 1 base and J 6 bases, leaving 12 bases between the germline ends. The CDR3 covers 14 residues. Germline values: CDR1 MDHEN, CDR2 SYDVKM. The rearrangement joins TRBV28 to TRBJ1-2; a possible D gene is TRBD1 (5 bases). The material sequenced was central memory CD4+ T cells from blood. The sequence was obtained from a young man with type 1 diabetes. The CDR3 sequence: CASSLYGALNGYTF. The CDR3 bases are TGTGCCAGCAGTTTATATGGGGCGCTCAATGGCTACACCTTC.